This T cell receptor beta chain derives from a study of Ad26.COV2.S vaccination and SARS-CoV-2 variants (dated by TCRdb to the early 2020s). Broadly, across the study: Donors in the vaccine arm were drawn from COV1001, a multicentre, randomized, double-blind, placebo-controlled phase I-IIa trial testing Ad26.COV2.S in healthy adults. Ad26.COV2.S was administered intramuscularly at 5 x 10^10 or 1 x 10^11 viral particles, either as a single shot or as two shots given 56 days apart. TCRbeta repertoire sequencing served as the tool for gauging how specific and how broad the SARS-CoV-2-reactive T cell receptors were following Ad26.COV2.S vaccination. The TCR-sequenced set comprised around 30 samples: some 20 Ad26.COV2.S vaccine recipients, 5 placebo recipients and 8 SARS-CoV-2 convalescent individuals. Trial participants were randomized into five groups of five: low-dose or high-dose Ad26.COV2.S given once or twice, or placebo on both occasions. Throughout the experiments and outcome assessment, investigators stayed blinded to trial group allocation.

The immunoSEQ Assay was used to sequence TCRbeta CDR3 regions. After extraction, genomic DNA underwent amplification by bias-controlled multiplex PCR, followed by high-throughput sequencing. Under the source paper's analysis protocol: To quantify the absolute abundance of each unique TCRbeta CDR3 region, sequences were collapsed and filtered. T cell fraction was estimated by normalizing TCRbeta template counts to usable DNA, which was measured by amplifying reference genes present in all nucleated cells. Repertoire TCRs were annotated as SARS-CoV-2-specific when V gene, CDR3 amino acid sequence and J gene were exactly matched to a known reactive TCR set. MIRA supplied the reference SARS-CoV-2 TCR set, which was filtered for enrichment in COVID-19-positive ImmuneCODE repertoires so that public or cross-reactive TCRs were removed. Using the MIRA antigens, annotated TCRs were further analysed by specific ORF or by position within an ORF. Depth was the summed frequency of annotated unique rearrangements, while breadth was defined as annotated unique rearrangements over total unique productive rearrangements. Group comparisons of TCR breadth used two-sided Wilcoxon rank-sum tests. The table comes from immuneACCESS by way of TCRdb, which keeps in-frame sequences with V and J called. Part of the clones is missing from these tables; in studies checked, under half for an unresolved V gene and the rest for unknown reasons. For V, J and clone size, that table is used; D and trimming come from the DNA. This sample gives more than 300,000 clones in total; approximately 80% of them show up just once. The ten largest clones add up to 2.1% of the sample.

Broader findings and caveats from the paper: The study was not powered for comparison of responses between vaccine doses or regimens. After vaccination, substantial breadth of spike-specific CD8+ and CD4+ T cell responses was reported. Compared with placebo recipients, Ad26.COV2.S recipients showed higher spike-specific TCR breadth (P = 0.0014). Vaccine and placebo recipients had comparable non-spike TCR breadth, which fits with the vaccine containing only spike. It was noted by the authors that total T cell responses may have been underestimated by the TCR breadth and depth analyses.

Trimming takes 8 bases from V and 6 bases from J, and the germline ends sit 17 bases apart. The CDR3, from cysteine to phenylalanine, totals 15 residues. The retained sequence is limited to the CDR3, 45 bases, with the frame set at the first base. CDR1 and CDR2 were assigned from the germline V gene (reference sequence) as SEHNR and FQNEAQ. As to this clone: What this receptor recognizes is not known. No clone much larger than this one lies a single base away; base qualities are absent.

The meaning of the sample's treatment or condition label: some 19 received Ad26.COV2.S at low or high dose, single or two shots; several received placebo; per-sample allocation not given. Repertoires of vaccine and placebo recipients were sequenced from samples collected on day 63 after the first injection. In Cohort 1b, roughly 26 adults aged 18-55 years were enrolled at a single site in Boston, USA, between 29 July and 7 August 2020. Ad26.COV2.S was a replication-incompetent adenovirus type 26 vector expressing a prefusion-stabilized SARS-CoV-2 spike protein from the original Wuhan strain. The sequence came from a person between 18 and 65 years old who received the Ad26.COV2.S COVID-19 vaccine or a placebo. This material consisted of peripheral blood, taken in a trial of Ad26.COV2.S vaccine versus placebo. This receptor chain uses TRBV7-9 and TRBJ1-6; confidence is insufficient to name the D gene. The CDR3 loop reads CASGLDGRANSPLHF. The sequence in DNA is TGTGCCAGCGGCCTGGATGGACGGGCTAATTCACCCCTCCACTTT. The full variable domain, with segments outside the CDR3 supplied by the reference TRBV7-9 and TRBJ1-6 proteins, appears as DTGVSQNPRHKITKRGQNVTFRCDPISEHNRLYWYRQTLGQGPEFLTYFQNEAQLEKSRLLSDRFSAERPKGSFSTLEIQRTEQGDSAMYLCASGLDGRANSPLHFGNGTRLTVT.